The 2 T cell receptor beta chains in this list originate from one sample, sequenced in a study of T cells in Graves' hyperthyroidism and ophthalmopathy. Amplification of TCR beta CDR3 regions used RNA as the template. RT-PCR in the first round (using the HTBI primer set) targeted the TCR CDR3. TCRdb analysed the multiplex PCR reads with MiXCR anew, one entry per CDR3 protein. The sample has about 420,000 distinct CDR3 sequences, approximately 15% seen once; the top ten hold less than 6.5%. Input material: blood. These receptors all come from a young woman with Graves' hyperthyroidism.

The V call is TRBV19, the J call TRBJ1-2; no firm D call. The V end lost 3 bases, the J end lost 4 bases, and 24 bases lay between the germline ends. This CDR3 comprises 18 residues. Germline V gene sequence: CDR1 LNHDA, CDR2 SQIVND (reference sequence). The CDR3 coding sequence is TGTGCCAGTAGTATCCTCTGGACTATCGGGTCTAAATTCTATGGCTACACCTTC. Encoded protein: CASSILWTIGSKFYGYTF.

To note about this clonotype: Because it lacks the conserved phenylalanine or tryptophan at the end, this CDR3 is likely a read error. The rearrangement uses TRBV6-1 and TRBJ1-4; TRBD1 matches at 7 bases. This CDR3 contains 12 residues. From germline, CDR1 is MNHNS and CDR2 SASEGT. The CDR3 loop is CAGGQPNEKLFS. The CDR3 bases are TGTGCGGGGGGACAGCCTAATGAAAAACTGTTTTCT.